This T cell receptor beta chain derives from a study of T cell changes during pregnancy in multiple sclerosis. Libraries were prepared by immunoSEQ multiplex PCR; TCRdb keeps only in-frame clonotypes and omits some of them. The sample lists roughly 75,000 clones; just over 90% were seen once. The CDR3 consists of 14 residues. The germline V gene encodes CDR1 SGHRS and CDR2 YFSETQ. Germline trimming cut 5 bases from V and 4 bases from J; bases unmatched to any gene: 5. The V call is TRBV5-1, the J call TRBJ2-3; 9 bases match TRBD1. The receptor was isolated from a female donor in good health, enrolled as a control in a pregnancy study. The sequencing used peripheral blood, collected after pregnancy. CDR3 residues: CASSSGTGSDTQYF. The CDR3 DNA sequence: TGCGCCAGCAGTTCCGGGACAGGGTCAGATACGCAGTATTTT. The full variable domain, rest sourced from reference TRBV5-1 and TRBJ2-3, is KAGVTQTPRYLIKTRGQQVTLSCSPISGHRSVSWYQQTPGQGLQFLFEYFSETQRNKGNFPGRFSGRQFSNSRSEMNVSTLELGDSALYLCASSSGTGSDTQYFGPGTRLTVL.